The present TCR beta chain was sequenced within a study of human T cells and chemical hapten exposure. Study conclusions and caveats: There was a positive correlation between PT1 expanded TCR counts and patch test score.

Germline V gene lookup returns CDR1 SGDLS and CDR2 YYNGEE. V was clipped by 4 bases and J by 9 bases; unmatched bases: 12. This CDR3 region has 16 residues. Specified time point: pre-sensitization, week 0. Treatment given: therapeutic diphenylcyclopropenone sensitization with weekly scalp DPC. TCRdb re-derived calls from the RACE reads in MiXCR, one entry per CDR3 protein. The repertoire holds 100,000 to 150,000 distinct CDR3 sequences, with 13% as singletons. This clonotype turned up a few times. Its target is not known. The TCR comes from a young woman with alopecia areata. Some clones in this sample may be carry-over from other donors' samples. The material was whole blood, obtained in connection with sensitization to the hapten diphenylcyclopropenone (DPC). The V gene is TRBV9, the J gene TRBJ2-1; 11 bases fit TRBD2. CDR3 sequence: CASSSNVAGGPPEQFF. The CDR3 DNA reads as TGTGCCAGCAGCTCGAACGTAGCGGGGGGGCCTCCTGAGCAGTTCTTC. Filled out from reference TRBV9 and TRBJ2-1, the complete variable domain reads DSGVTQTPKHLITATGQRVTLRCSPRSGDLSVYWYQQSLDQGLQFLIQYYNGEERAKGNILERFSAQQFPDLHSELNLSSLELGDSALYFCASSSNVAGGPPEQFFGPGTRLTVL.